Below, 14 T cell receptor beta chains from the same sample are listed, as sequenced in a study of blood T cell repertoires in COVID-19. TCRdb keeps only in-frame clones here, not all; method: immunoSEQ multiplex PCR. The sample records about 49,000 clones, 80% to 90% being singletons. The specimen was peripheral blood. The receptors were gathered from a woman aged 55-69 years with acute or convalescent COVID-19.

The V and J genes are TRBV30 and TRBJ1-5; 9 positions agree with TRBD1. The CDR3 has 14 amino acids. The ends lost 5 bases at V and 7 bases at J; junction bases unmatched: 9. Looked up from germline, CDR1 is GTSNPN and CDR2 is SVGIG (reference sequence). CDR3: CAWATDRGRQPQHF. The CDR3 nucleotides read TGTGCCTGGGCGACGGACAGGGGTCGCCAGCCCCAGCATTTT.

The chain uses TRBV6-5 and TRBJ1-2, with 9 bases aligning to TRBD1. The CDR3 contains 13 residues. J gave up 4 bases and V 9 bases, and 6 bases lay outside the gene matches. Germline CDR1 is MNHEY and CDR2 is SVGAGI. CDR3 region: CASTTGGVYGYTF. The CDR3 nucleotides read TGTGCCAGTACGACAGGGGGAGTCTATGGCTACACCTTC.

The chain couples TRBV5-1 to TRBJ1-4, with TRBD1 identical over 12 bases. CDR1 is SGHRS and CDR2 is YFSETQ in the germline V gene. This CDR3 has 18 amino acids. The junction had 6 bases not matched to a gene; V was cut back by 0 bases and J by 3 bases. The chain's CDR3 is CASSLAGGQGAPNEKLFF. CDR3 in DNA: TGCGCCAGCAGCTTGGCCGGGGGACAGGGGGCTCCTAATGAAAAACTGTTTTTT.

J is TRBJ1-2 and V is TRBV5-6, with a tentative D call TRBD1 (6 bases). Trimming cost V 4 bases and J 4 bases, with 17 bases left between them. Germline assignment: CDR1 SGHDT and CDR2 YYEEEE. The CDR3 has 15 residues. The CDR3 sequence is CASSPRDNAFYGYTF. The DNA of the CDR3 is TGTGCCAGCAGCCCCCGGGACAACGCCTTCTATGGCTACACCTTC.

This clone has just a few counts. This chain uses TRBV30 with TRBJ1-6, with TRBD1 matching over 9 bases. CDR1 and CDR2 (germline): GTSNPN, SVGIG (reference sequence). The CDR3 loop spans 15 amino acids. J gave up 1 base and V 6 bases, and 4 bases lay outside the gene matches. CDR3 residues: CACRTGVSYNSPLHF. The CDR3 nucleotides are TGTGCCTGTCGGACAGGGGTATCCTATAATTCACCCCTCCACTTT. The whole variable domain, remainder taken from reference TRBV30 and TRBJ1-6, is SQTIHQWPATLVQPVGSPLSLECTVEGTSNPNLYWYRQAAGRGLQLLFYSVGIGQISSEVPQNLSASRPQDRQFILSSKKLLLSDSGFYLCACRTGVSYNSPLHFGNGTRLTVT.

This chain links TRBV5-1 with TRBJ2-7; the D gene is possibly TRBD2 (7 bases). CDR3 length: 15 residues. V shed 2 bases and J shed 7 bases, with 19 bases lying between them. The V gene's germline CDR1 is SGHRS and CDR2 YFSETQ. The CDR3 loop is CASSFGGGSSEEQYF. The CDR3 DNA sequence: TGCGCCAGCAGCTTCGGGGGCGGGAGCTCTGAAGAGCAGTACTTC.

The chain links TRBV6-5 to TRBJ2-1; 7 bases line up with TRBD2. The J segment lost 4 bases and the V segment lost 6 bases, leaving 6 bases of the junction unmatched. CDR3 size: 14 residues. The germline V gene encodes CDR1 MNHEY and CDR2 SVGAGI. Here the CDR3 DNA reads TGTGCCAGCAGGGCGGGGGTAGAGTACAATGAGCAGTTCTTC. Translation gives CASRAGVEYNEQFF.

The chain recombines TRBV28 with TRBJ1-1, with D possibly TRBD1 on 5 matching bases. The CDR3 spans 14 residues. Trimming pared 5 bases from V and 2 bases from J, leaving 12 bases between. Germline V gives CDR1 MDHEN, CDR2 SYDVKM. The CDR3 bases are TGTGCCAGCAGTATAACTACAGGAAACACTGAAGCTTTCTTT. Translating it yields CASSITTGNTEAFF.

The chain recombines TRBV5-1 with TRBJ2-7, with 7 nucleotides matching TRBD1. There are 15 residues in the CDR3. With 4 bases clipped from V and 2 bases from J, the junction kept 9 bases outside the gene matches. In germline, CDR1 is SGHRS, CDR2 YFSETQ. Here the CDR3 reads CASSPRQGGTYEQYF. CDR3 DNA: TGCGCCAGCAGCCCCCGACAGGGTGGGACCTACGAGCAGTACTTC.

V is TRBV5-1 and J is TRBJ2-5, with 10 positions matching TRBD2. The CDR3 contains 17 residues. Losses at the gene ends were 3 bases for V and 3 bases for J; bases not matched to a gene: 11. Germline CDR1 and CDR2: SGHRS and YFSETQ. The CDR3 loop reads CASSYPGTSDWKETQYF. For the CDR3, the DNA is TGCGCCAGCAGCTACCCCGGGACTAGCGACTGGAAAGAGACCCAGTACTTC.

The chain has TRBV18 and TRBJ1-3; the match to TRBD1 covers 9 bases. The germline CDR1 and CDR2 sequences are KGHSH and LQKENI. Germline trimming cut 5 bases from V and 0 bases from J; bases unmatched to any gene: 11. The CDR3 has 18 amino acids. CDR3 amino acids: CASSNTGTGFYSGNTIYF. The CDR3 bases are TGTGCCAGCTCAAACACCGGGACAGGGTTCTACTCTGGAAACACCATATATTTT. Together with reference TRBV18 and TRBJ1-3, the CDR3 gives the full variable domain: NAGVMQNPRHLVRRRGQEARLRCSPMKGHSHVYWYRQLPEEGLKFMVYLQKENIIDESGMPKERFSAEFPKEGPSILRIQQVVRGDSAAYFCASSNTGTGFYSGNTIYFGEGSWLTVV.

The chain couples TRBV29-1 to TRBJ1-1, with D possibly TRBD1 on 6 matching bases. The germline gives CDR1 SQVTM, CDR2 ANQGSEA. There are 14 residues in the CDR3. V dropped 8 bases and J dropped 1 base, with 17 bases sitting between them. The CDR3 protein is CSPKTGQANTEAFF. The DNA of the CDR3 is TGCAGCCCAAAGACGGGACAAGCGAACACTGAAGCTTTCTTT.

This clone has only a few counts. The V gene is TRBV19, the J gene TRBJ2-7; TRBD1 matches at 8 bases. CDR3 length equals 15 residues. The trim removed 5 bases at V and 4 bases at J, leaving 10 bases unmatched. Germline V gene lookup returns CDR1 LNHDA and CDR2 SQIVND (reference sequence). The CDR3 reads CASSLRDRSFYEQYF. DNA for the CDR3: TGTGCCAGTAGTCTGCGGGACAGGAGTTTTTACGAGCAGTACTTC.

This chain joins TRBV10-3 and TRBJ1-1; D is unresolved. The CDR3 length is 14 residues. Germline CDR1 and CDR2: ENHRY and SYGVKD. Trimming pared 0 bases from V and 3 bases from J, leaving 8 bases between. The CDR3 nucleotides read TGTGCCATCAGTGAGTCGATGGCCCACACTGAAGCTTTCTTT. Translation gives CAISESMAHTEAFF.